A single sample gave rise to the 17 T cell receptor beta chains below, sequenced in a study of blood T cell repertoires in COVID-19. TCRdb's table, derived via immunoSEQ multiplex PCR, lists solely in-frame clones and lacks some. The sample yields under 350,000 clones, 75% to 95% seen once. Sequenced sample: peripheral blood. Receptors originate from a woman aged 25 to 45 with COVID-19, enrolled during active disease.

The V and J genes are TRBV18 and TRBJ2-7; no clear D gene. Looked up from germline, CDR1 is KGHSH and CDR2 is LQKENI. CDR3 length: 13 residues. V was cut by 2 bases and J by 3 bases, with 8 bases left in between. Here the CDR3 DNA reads TGTGCCAGCTCACCAGGCCCTGGCTACGAGCAGTACTTC. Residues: CASSPGPGYEQYF.

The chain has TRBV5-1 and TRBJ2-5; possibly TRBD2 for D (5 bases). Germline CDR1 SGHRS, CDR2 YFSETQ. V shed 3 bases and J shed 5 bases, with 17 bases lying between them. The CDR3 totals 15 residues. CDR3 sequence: CASSSRANVGETQYF. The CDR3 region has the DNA TGCGCCAGCAGCTCGAGGGCCAACGTTGGGGAGACCCAGTACTTC.

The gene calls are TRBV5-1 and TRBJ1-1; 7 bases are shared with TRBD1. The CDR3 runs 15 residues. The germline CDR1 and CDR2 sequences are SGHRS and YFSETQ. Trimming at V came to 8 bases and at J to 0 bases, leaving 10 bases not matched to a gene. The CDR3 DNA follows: TGCGCCAGTAGACCACCGGGACAGATGAACACTGAAGCTTTCTTT. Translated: CASRPPGQMNTEAFF.

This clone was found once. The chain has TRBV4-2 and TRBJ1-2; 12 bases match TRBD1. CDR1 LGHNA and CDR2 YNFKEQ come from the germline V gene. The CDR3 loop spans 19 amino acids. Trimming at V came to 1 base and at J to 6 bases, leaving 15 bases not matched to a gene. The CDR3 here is CASSQGGRGQGARGDGYTF. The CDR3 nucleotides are TGTGCCAGCAGCCAAGGGGGACGGGGACAGGGGGCGAGAGGTGATGGCTACACCTTC.

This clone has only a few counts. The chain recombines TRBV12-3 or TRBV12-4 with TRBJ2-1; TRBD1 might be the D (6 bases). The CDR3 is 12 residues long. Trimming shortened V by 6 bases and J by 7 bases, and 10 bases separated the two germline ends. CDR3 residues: CASSDRSNEQFF. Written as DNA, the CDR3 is TGTGCCAGCAGCGACAGGTCGAATGAGCAGTTCTTC.

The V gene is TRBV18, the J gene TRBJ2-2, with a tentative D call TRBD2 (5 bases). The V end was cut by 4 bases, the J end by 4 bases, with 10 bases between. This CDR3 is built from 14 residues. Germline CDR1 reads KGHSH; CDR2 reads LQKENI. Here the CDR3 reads CASSLAGSTGELFF. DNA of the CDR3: TGTGCCAGCTCACTTGCGGGCAGCACCGGGGAGCTGTTTTTT. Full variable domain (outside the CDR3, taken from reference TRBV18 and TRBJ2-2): NAGVMQNPRHLVRRRGQEARLRCSPMKGHSHVYWYRQLPEEGLKFMVYLQKENIIDESGMPKERFSAEFPKEGPSILRIQQVVRGDSAAYFCASSLAGSTGELFFGEGSRLTVL.

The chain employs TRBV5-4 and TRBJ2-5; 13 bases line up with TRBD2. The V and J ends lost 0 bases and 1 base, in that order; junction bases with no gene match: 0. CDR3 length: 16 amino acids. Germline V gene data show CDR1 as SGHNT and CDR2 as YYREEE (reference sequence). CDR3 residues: CASSLGTSGGQETQYF. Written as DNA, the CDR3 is TGTGCCAGCAGCTTGGGGACTAGCGGGGGCCAAGAGACCCAGTACTTC.

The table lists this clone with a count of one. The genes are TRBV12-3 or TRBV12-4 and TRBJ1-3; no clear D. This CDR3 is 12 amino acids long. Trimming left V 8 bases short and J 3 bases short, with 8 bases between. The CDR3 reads CASEERGNTIYF. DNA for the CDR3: TGTGCCAGCGAGGAACGTGGAAACACCATATATTTT.

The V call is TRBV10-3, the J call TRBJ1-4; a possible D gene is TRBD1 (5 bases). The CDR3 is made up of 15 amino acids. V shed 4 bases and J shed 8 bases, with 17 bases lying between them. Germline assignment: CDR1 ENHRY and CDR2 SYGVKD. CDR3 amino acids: CAISAGDDGGEKLFF. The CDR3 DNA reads TGTGCCATCAGTGCGGGGGACGATGGTGGGGAAAAACTGTTTTTT.

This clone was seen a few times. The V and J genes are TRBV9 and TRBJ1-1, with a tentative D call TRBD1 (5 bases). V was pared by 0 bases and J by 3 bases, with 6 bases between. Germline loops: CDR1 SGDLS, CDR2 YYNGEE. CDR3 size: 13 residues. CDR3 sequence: CASSVAGDTEAFF. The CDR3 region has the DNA TGTGCCAGCAGCGTAGCGGGGGACACTGAAGCTTTCTTT.

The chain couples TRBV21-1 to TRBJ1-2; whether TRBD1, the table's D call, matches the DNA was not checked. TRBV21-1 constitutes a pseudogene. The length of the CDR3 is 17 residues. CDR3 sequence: CASSLLTGLGPFRSYTF. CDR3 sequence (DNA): TGTGCCAGCTCCTTATTGACAGGACTTGGTCCCTTTCGAAGCTACACCTTC.

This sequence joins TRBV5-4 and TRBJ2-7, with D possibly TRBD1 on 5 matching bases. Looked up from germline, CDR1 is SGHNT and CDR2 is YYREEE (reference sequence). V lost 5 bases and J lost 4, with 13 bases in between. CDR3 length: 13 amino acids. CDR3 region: CASRPGTGYEQYF. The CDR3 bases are TGTGCCAGCAGGCCGGGCACAGGTTACGAGCAGTACTTC.

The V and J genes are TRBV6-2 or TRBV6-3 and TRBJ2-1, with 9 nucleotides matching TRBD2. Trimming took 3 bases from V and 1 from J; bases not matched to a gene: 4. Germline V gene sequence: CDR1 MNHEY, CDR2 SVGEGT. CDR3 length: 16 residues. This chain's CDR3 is CASSYGGRASYNEQFF. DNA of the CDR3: TGTGCCAGCAGTTATGGCGGGAGGGCTTCCTACAATGAGCAGTTCTTC.

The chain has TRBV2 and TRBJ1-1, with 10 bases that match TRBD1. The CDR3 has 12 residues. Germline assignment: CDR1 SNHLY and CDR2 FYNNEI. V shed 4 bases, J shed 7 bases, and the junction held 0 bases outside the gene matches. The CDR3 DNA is TGTGCCAGCAGTGGGACAGGGGGTGAAGCTTTCTTT. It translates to CASSGTGGEAFF.

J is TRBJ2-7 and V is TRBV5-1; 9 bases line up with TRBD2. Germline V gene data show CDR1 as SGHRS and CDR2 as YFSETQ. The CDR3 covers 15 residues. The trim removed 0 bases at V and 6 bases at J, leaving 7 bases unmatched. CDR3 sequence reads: CASSLGGSGSLEQYF. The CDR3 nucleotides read TGCGCCAGCAGCTTGGGGGGTAGCGGGAGTCTCGAGCAGTACTTC.

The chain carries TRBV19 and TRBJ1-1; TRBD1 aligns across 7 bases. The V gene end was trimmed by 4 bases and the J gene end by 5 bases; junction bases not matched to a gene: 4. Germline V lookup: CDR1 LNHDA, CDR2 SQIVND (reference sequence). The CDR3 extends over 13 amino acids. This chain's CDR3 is CASSTRQGTEAFF. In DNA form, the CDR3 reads TGTGCCAGTAGTACCCGACAGGGAACTGAAGCTTTCTTT.

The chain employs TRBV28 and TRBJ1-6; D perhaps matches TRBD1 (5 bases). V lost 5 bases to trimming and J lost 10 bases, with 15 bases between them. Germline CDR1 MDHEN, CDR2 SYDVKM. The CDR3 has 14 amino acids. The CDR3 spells CASSTGAWGSPLHF. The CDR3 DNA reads TGTGCCAGCAGTACGGGAGCCTGGGGGTCACCCCTCCACTTT.